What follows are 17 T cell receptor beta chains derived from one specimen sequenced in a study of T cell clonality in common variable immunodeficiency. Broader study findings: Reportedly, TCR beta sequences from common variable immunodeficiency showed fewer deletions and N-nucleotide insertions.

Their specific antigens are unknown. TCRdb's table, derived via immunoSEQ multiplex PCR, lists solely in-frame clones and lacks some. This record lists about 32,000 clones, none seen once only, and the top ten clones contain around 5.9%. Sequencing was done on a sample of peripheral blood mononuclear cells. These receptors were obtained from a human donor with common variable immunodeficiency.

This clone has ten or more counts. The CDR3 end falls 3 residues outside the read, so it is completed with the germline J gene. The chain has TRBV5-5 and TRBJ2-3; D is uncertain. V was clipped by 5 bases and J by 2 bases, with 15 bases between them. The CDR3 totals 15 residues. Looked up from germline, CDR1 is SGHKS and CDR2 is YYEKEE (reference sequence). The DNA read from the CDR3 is TGTGCCAGCAGTTCCTTAGTCGCCAACACAGATACG. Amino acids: CASSSLVANTDT. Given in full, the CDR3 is CASSSLVANTDTQYF.

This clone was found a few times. CDR3 DNA (partial): TGTGCCAGCAGGGTAGGGGACACTAATAATTCACCC. Encoded protein: CASRVGDTNNSP. The CDR3 as a whole reads CASRVGDTNNSPLHF. This chain uses TRBV2 with TRBJ1-6, with a tentative D call TRBD1 (6 bases). The read halts 3 residues ahead of the CDR3 end, with the missing end drawn from the germline J gene. Trimming cost V 6 bases and J 5 bases, with 14 bases left between them. The V gene's germline CDR1 is SNHLY and CDR2 FYNNEI. The CDR3 consists of 15 residues.

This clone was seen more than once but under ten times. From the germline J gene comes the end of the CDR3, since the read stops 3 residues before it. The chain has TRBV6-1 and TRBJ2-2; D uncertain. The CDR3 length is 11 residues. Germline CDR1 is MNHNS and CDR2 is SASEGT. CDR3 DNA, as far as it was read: TGTGCCAGCAGTGAAGGGCCTCTG. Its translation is CASSEGPL. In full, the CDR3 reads CASSEGPLLFF.

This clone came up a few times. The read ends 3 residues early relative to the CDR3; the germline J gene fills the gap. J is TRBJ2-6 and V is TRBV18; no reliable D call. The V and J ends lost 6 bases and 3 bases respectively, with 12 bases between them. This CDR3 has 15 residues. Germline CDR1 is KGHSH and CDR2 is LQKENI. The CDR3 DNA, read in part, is TGTGCCAGCTCCGGTTGGTCGGGTGGGGCCAACGTC. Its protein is CASSGWSGGANV. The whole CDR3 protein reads CASSGWSGGANVLTF.

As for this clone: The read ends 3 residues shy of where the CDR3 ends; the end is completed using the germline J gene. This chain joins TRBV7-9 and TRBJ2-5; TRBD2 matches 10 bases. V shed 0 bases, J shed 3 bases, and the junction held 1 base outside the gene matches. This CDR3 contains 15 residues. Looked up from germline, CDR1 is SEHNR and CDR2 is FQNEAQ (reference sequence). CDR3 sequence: CASSLALAGKETQYF. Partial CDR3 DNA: TGTGCCAGCAGCTTAGCACTAGCGGGGAAAGAGACC. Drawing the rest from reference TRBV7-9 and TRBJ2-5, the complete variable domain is DTGVSQNPRHKITKRGQNVTFRCDPISEHNRLYWYRQTLGQGPEFLTYFQNEAQLEKSRLLSDRFSAERPKGSFSTLEIQRTEQGDSAMYLCASSLALAGKETQYFGPGTRLLVL.

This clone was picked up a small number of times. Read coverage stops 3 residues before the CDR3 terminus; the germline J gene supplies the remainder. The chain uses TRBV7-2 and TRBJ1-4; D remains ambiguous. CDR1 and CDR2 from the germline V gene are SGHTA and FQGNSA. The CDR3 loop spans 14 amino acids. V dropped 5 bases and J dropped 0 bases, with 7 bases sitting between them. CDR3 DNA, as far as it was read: TGTGCCAGCAGCCAGGTCCCAACTAATGAAAAA. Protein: CASSQVPTNEK. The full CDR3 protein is CASSQVPTNEKLFF.

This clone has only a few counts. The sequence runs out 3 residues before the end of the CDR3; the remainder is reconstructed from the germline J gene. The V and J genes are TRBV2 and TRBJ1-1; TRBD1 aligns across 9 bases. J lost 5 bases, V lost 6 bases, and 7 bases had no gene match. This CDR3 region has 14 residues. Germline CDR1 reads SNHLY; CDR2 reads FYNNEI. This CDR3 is CASSAQGAKTEAFF. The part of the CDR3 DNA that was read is TGTGCCAGCAGCGCACAGGGGGCCAAAACTGAA.

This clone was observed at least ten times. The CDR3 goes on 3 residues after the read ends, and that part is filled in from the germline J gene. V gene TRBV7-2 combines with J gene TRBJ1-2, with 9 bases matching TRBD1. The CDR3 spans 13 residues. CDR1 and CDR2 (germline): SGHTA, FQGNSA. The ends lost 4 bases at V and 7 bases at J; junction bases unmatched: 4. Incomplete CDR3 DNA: TGTGCCAGCAGCTGGACAGGGGACGCTGGC. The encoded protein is CASSWTGDAG. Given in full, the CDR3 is CASSWTGDAGYTF. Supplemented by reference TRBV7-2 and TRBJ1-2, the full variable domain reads GAGVSQSPSNKVTEKGKDVELRCDPISGHTALYWYRQSLGQGLEFLIYFQGNSAPDKSGLPSDRFSAERTGGSVSTLTIQRTQQEDSAVYLCASSWTGDAGYTFGSGTRLTVV.

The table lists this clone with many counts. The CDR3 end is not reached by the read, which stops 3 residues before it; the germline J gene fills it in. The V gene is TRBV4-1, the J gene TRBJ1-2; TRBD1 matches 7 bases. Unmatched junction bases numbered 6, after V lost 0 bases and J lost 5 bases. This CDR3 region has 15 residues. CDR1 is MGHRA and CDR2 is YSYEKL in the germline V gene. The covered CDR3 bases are TGCGCCAGCAGCCAAGATACGGGACAGCCTTATGGC. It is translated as CASSQDTGQPYG. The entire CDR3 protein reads CASSQDTGQPYGYTF.

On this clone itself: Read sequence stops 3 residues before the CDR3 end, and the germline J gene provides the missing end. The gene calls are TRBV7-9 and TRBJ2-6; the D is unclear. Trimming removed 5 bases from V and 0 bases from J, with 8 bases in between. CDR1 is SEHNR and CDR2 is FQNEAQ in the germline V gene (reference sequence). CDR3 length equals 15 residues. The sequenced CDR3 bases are TGTGCCAGCAGCGTCCAGTACTCTGGGGCCAACGTC. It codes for CASSVQYSGANV. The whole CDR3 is CASSVQYSGANVLTF.

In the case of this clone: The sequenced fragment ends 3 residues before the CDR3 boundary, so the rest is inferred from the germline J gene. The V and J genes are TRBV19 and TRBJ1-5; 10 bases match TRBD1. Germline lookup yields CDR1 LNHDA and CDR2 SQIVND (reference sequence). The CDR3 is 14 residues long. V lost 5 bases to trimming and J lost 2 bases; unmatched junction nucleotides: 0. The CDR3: CASSGTGGNQPQHF. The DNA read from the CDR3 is TGTGCCAGTAGTGGGACAGGGGGCAATCAGCCC.

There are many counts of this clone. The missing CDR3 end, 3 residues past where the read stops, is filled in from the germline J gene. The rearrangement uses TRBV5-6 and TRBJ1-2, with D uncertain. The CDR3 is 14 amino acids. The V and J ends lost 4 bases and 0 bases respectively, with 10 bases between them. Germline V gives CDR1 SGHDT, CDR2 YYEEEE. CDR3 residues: CASSQTGSNYGYTF. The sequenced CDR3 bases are TGTGCCAGCAGCCAAACCGGGTCTAACTATGGC. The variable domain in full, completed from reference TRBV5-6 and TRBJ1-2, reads DAGVTQSPTHLIKTRGQQVTLRCSPKSGHDTVSWYQQALGQGPQFIFQYYEEEERQRGNFPDRFSGHQFPNYSSELNVNALLLGDSALYLCASSQTGSNYGYTFGSGTRLTVV.

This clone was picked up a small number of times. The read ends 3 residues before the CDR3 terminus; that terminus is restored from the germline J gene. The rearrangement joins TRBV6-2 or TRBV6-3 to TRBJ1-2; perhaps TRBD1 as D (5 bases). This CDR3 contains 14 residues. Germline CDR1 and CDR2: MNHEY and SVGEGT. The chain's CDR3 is CASSYRDFPGGYTF. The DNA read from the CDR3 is TGTGCCAGCAGTTACCGGGACTTCCCGGGAGGC.

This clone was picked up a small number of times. CDR3: CASSESGGAYNEQFF. CDR3 DNA, as far as it was read: TGTGCCAGCAGTGAGAGCGGGGGGGCCTACAATGAG. V usage is TRBV6-4 and J usage is TRBJ2-1, with TRBD2 matching over 10 bases. With the read ending 3 residues before the CDR3 end, the germline J gene is used to fill in that end. The CDR3 runs 15 residues. The germline V gene encodes CDR1 MRHNA and CDR2 SNTAGT. Trimming cost V 3 bases and J 2 bases; bases outside gene matches: 1.

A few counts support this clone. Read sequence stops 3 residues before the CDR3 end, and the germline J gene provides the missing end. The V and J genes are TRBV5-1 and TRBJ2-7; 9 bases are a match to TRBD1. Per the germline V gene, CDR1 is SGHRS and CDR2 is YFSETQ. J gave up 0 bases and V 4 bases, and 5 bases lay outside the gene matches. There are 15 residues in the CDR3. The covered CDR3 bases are TGCGCCAGCAGCAATGGGACAGGGTTCTCCTACGAG. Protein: CASSNGTGFSYE. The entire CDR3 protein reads CASSNGTGFSYEQYF.

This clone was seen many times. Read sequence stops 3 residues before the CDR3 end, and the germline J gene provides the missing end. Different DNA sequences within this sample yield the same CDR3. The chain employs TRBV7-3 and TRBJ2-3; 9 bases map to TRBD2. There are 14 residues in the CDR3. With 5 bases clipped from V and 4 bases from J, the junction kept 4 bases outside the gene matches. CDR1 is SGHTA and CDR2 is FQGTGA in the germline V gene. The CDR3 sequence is CASSLGLASDTQYF. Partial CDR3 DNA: TGTGCCAGCAGCCTGGGACTAGCATCAGATACG.

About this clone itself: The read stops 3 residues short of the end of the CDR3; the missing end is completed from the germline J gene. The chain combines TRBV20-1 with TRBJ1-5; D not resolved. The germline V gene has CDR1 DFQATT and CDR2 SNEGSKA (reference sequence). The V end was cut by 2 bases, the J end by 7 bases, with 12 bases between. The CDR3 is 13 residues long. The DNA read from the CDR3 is TGCAGTGCTAGACTGGCGGGGAACCAGCCC. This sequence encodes CSARLAGNQP. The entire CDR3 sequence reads CSARLAGNQPQHF.